This T cell receptor beta chain was captured by sequencing in a study of blood T cell repertoires in COVID-19. Only in-frame clones appear in the TCRdb table, and some are missing; sequencing was by immunoSEQ multiplex PCR. The sample contains about 12,000 clones, under 80% of which appear only once. This CDR3 is 17 amino acids long. The germline V gene encodes CDR1 SGHRS and CDR2 YFSETQ. Between the trimmed V and J ends, which lost 0 bases and 2 bases, there was a span of 17 bases. The V and J genes are TRBV5-1 and TRBJ2-5, with D maybe TRBD1 (7 bases). Sequencing used peripheral blood. The receptor comes from a human donor in a cohort sampled during active COVID-19. The CDR3 nucleotides are TGCGCCAGCAGCTTGGGCCACAGGGGAGGTCGGCAAGAGACCCAGTACTTC. Its translation: CASSLGHRGGRQETQYF. The entire variable domain, with the rest obtained from reference TRBV5-1 and TRBJ2-5, is as follows: KAGVTQTPRYLIKTRGQQVTLSCSPISGHRSVSWYQQTPGQGLQFLFEYFSETQRNKGNFPGRFSGRQFSNSRSEMNVSTLELGDSALYLCASSLGHRGGRQETQYFGPGTRLLVL.